This is a list of T cell receptor beta chains from one sample in a study of blood T cell repertoires in COVID-19. TCRdb keeps only in-frame clones here, not all; method: immunoSEQ multiplex PCR. This sample yields about 240,000 clones, of which about 84% are seen a single time; around 12% belongs to the top ten. Sequencing was done on a sample of peripheral blood. The receptors originated from an older man with acute or convalescent COVID-19. Both conserved end residues are part of each CDR3. The D gene is left open where the match is weak. A clone size is listed for some rows: how often the clone was seen (once, few, many), or a class if it is expanded.

-,TRBJ2-2,TRBV10-3,-,CAISGSTTLVAGELFF,TGTGCCATCAGTGGTTCGACTACCCTCGTAGCCGGGGAGCTGTTTTTT
-,TRBJ2-7,TRBV18,TRBD1,CASSPPGQGYEQYF,TGTGCCAGCTCACCTCCAGGACAGGGGTACGAGCAGTACTTC
-,TRBJ1-5,TRBV5-8,-,CASSPRGSNQPQHF,TGTGCCAGCAGCCCCCGGGGTAGCAATCAGCCCCAGCATTTT
-,TRBJ2-4,TRBV28,TRBD1,CASSGGQGANIQYF,TGTGCCAGCAGTGGGGGGCAGGGGGCCAACATTCAGTACTTC
-,TRBJ1-5,TRBV19,-,CASSIEGRRQPQHF,TGTGCCAGTAGTATCGAGGGGAGGAGGCAGCCCCAGCATTTT
-,TRBJ2-2,TRBV28,TRBD1,CASSPRRDRGLGLLFF,TGTGCCAGCAGCCCTCGCCGGGACAGGGGGCTCGGTTTGCTGTTTTTT
-,TRBJ1-1,TRBV6-5,-,CASTGGLRNTEAFF,TGTGCCAGCACCGGGGGACTGAGAAACACTGAAGCTTTCTTT
-,TRBJ1-4,TRBV5-1,TRBD1,CASSGTQGAGSEKLFF,TGCGCCAGCAGCGGCACCCAGGGGGCTGGAAGTGAAAAACTGTTTTTT
once,TRBJ2-7,TRBV29-1,TRBD1,CSVVLTGSNYEQYF,TGCAGCGTTGTCTTGACAGGGAGTAACTACGAGCAGTACTTC
-,TRBJ1-2,TRBV7-2,-,CASSFSGGVTNYGYTF,TGTGCCAGCAGCTTCAGCGGGGGCGTGACTAACTATGGCTACACCTTC
-,TRBJ2-1,TRBV15,TRBD2,CATSRGLAGGAYNEQFF,TGTGCCACCAGCAGAGGACTAGCGGGGGGTGCCTACAATGAGCAGTTCTTC